A selection of T cell receptor beta chains follows, all from one sample in a study of shared clonotypes between healthy human individuals. The table came from immunoSEQ multiplex PCR; TCRdb's copy has only in-frame clones and leaves some out. The repertoire consists of millions of clones, with approximately 94% occurring once and the leading ten covering roughly 1%. The sequenced material came from naive CD8+ T cells sorted from blood. All receptors derive from a man younger than 35 in good health. CDR3s include the opening cysteine and the closing phenylalanine or tryptophan. A D gene is named only where the DNA matches it firmly. Not every row has a clone size; where given, it reads once, few, many or a size class.

j_call,clone_size,v_call,d_call,cdr3_nt,cdr3_aa
TRBJ2-7,NA,TRBV9,NA,TGTGCCAGCAGCGTTGGGGGAAGCACCTACGAGCAGTACTTC,CASSVGGSTYEQYF
TRBJ2-2,NA,TRBV6-4,TRBD2,TGTGCCAGCAGTGACCCGACGGGGGGGGGTCTTGACGGGGAGCTGTTTTTT,CASSDPTGGGLDGELFF
TRBJ2-5,NA,TRBV18,NA,TGTGCCAGCTCACCACCGGCGGGCGGAGAGACCCAGTACTTC,CASSPPAGGETQYF
TRBJ1-1,NA,TRBV7-2,NA,TGTGCCAGCAGCTTAGCGGTCATCCCGTCTGAAGCTTTCTTT,CASSLAVIPSEAFF
TRBJ2-7,NA,TRBV6-6,TRBD2,TGTGCCAGCATTCAACTTGCGGGAGCCTACGAGCAGTACTTC,CASIQLAGAYEQYF
TRBJ2-7,few,TRBV4-1,NA,TGCGCCAGCGGAGCAACGAGCTCCTACGAGCAGTACTTC,CASGATSSYEQYF
TRBJ2-7,NA,TRBV6-6,NA,TGTGCCAGCAGTTACTCGGGAGGAACCTACGAGCAGTACTTC,CASSYSGGTYEQYF
TRBJ2-7,NA,TRBV18,NA,TGTGCCAGCTCACCCCAAGGAAACGAGCAGTACTTC,CASSPQGNEQYF
TRBJ2-5,NA,TRBV27,NA,TGTGCCAGCAGTTTAACGGCAGCACAAGAGACCCAGTACTTC,CASSLTAAQETQYF
TRBJ2-7,NA,TRBV27,NA,TGTGCCAGCAGTTTATCTAGTACAGCCTACGAGCAGTACTTC,CASSLSSTAYEQYF
TRBJ2-7,NA,TRBV27,NA,TGTGCCAGCGGAGCACCAAGGACGGAAAGCTCCTACGAGCAGTACTTC,CASGAPRTESSYEQYF
TRBJ1-2,NA,TRBV6-5,NA,TGTGCCAGCAGCTCGGATTCCGGGGAGGGCTACACCTTC,CASSSDSGEGYTF
TRBJ1-1,few,TRBV11-1,NA,TGTGCCAGCAGCTTGTTGAACACTGAAGCTTTCTTT,CASSLLNTEAFF
TRBJ2-1,NA,TRBV20-1,TRBD2,TGCAGTGCCCCTGCGGGAGGAAAGCAGTTCTTC,CSAPAGGKQFF
TRBJ1-6,NA,TRBV5-1,NA,TGCGCCAGCAGCTTGGGGGAGAGCTCCTATAATTCACCCCTCCACTTT,CASSLGESSYNSPLHF
TRBJ1-3,few,TRBV19,NA,TGTGCCAGTAGCCACAAGGAGGTCTCTGGAAACACCATATATTTT,CASSHKEVSGNTIYF
TRBJ2-1,once,TRBV28,TRBD1,TGTGCCAGCAGTTCCCCGAAACAGGGGATTTCCTACAATGAGCAGTTCTTC,CASSSPKQGISYNEQFF
TRBJ1-1,NA,TRBV25-1,TRBD1,TGTGCCAGCAGTCCGACAGGGGAGGCTGAAGCTTTCTTT,CASSPTGEAEAFF
TRBJ2-3,NA,TRBV6-5,NA,TGTGCCAGCAGCCTGGTGGGGGCCACAGATACGCAGTATTTT,CASSLVGATDTQYF
TRBJ1-5,NA,TRBV30,TRBD1,TGTGCCTGGAGCCCCGGACAGGGGAATCAGCCCCAGCATTTT,CAWSPGQGNQPQHF
TRBJ1-2,NA,TRBV5-1,TRBD1,TGCGCCAGCAGCCCAGGACAGGGGTTGCTCCAAACTCCGTATGGCTACACCTTC,CASSPGQGLLQTPYGYTF
TRBJ1-1,NA,TRBV11-2,NA,TGTGCCACCACGTTGGGGCCTAACACTGAAGCTTTCTTT,CATTLGPNTEAFF
TRBJ1-1,NA,TRBV10-3,NA,TGTGCCATCAGTGTGGACCTCACTGAAGCTTTCTTT,CAISVDLTEAFF
TRBJ2-7,NA,TRBV28,TRBD1,TGTGCCAGCAGTGTACAGGGGGGTGAGGGCGAGCAGTACTTC,CASSVQGGEGEQYF
TRBJ1-3,once,TRBV30,NA,TGTGCCCGGAGTGCCGGGCGAAGCTCTGGAAACACCATATATTTT,CARSAGRSSGNTIYF
TRBJ2-5,NA,TRBV28,NA,TGTGCCAGCAGTTACGTGGGCGAAAAAGAGACCCAGTACTTC,CASSYVGEKETQYF
TRBJ1-1,NA,TRBV27,TRBD1,TGTGCCAGCAGTTTGGGGACAGGGCACACTGAAGCTTTCTTT,CASSLGTGHTEAFF
TRBJ2-1,NA,TRBV27,NA,TGTGCCAGCAGTTTCACTAGTCCCGGAGGTTGGTCCTACAATGAGCAGTTCTTC,CASSFTSPGGWSYNEQFF
TRBJ2-5,NA,TRBV27,NA,TGTGCCAGCAGTTCGGTATCACAAGAGACCCAGTACTTC,CASSSVSQETQYF
TRBJ2-7,NA,TRBV9,TRBD2,TGTGCCAGCAGCCCGGGACTAGTTCCCGAGCAGTACTTC,CASSPGLVPEQYF